The T cell receptor beta chain under discussion was sequenced for a study of control samples from healthy donors and cancer patients. Trimming cost V 4 bases and J 6 bases; bases outside gene matches: 13. Germline-derived CDR1 and CDR2 are MNHNS and SASEGT. The CDR3 is made up of 17 amino acids. Here immunoSEQ multiplex PCR was the method, and the copy in TCRdb shows in-frame clones only, minus some. The sample yields 150,000 to 200,000 clones, 85% to 90% seen once. This clone was picked up one time. The TCR sequence derives from a man between 18 and 35 years old in good health. The rearrangement links TRBV6-1 to TRBJ1-5; the match to TRBD1 covers 9 bases. The sequenced sample consisted of blood. CDR3 nucleotides: TGTGCCAGCAGTGCACTGACAGGGGGACGAGTGAGTCAGCCCCAGCATTTT. It yields the protein CASSALTGGRVSQPQHF.